The table lists the clone carrying this T cell receptor (beta chain) with many counts. Its antigen is unidentified. Through Arm-PCR of CDR3 regions and iRepertoire HTBI primers, TCR beta libraries were built. TCRdb used MiXCR to reprocess the multiplex PCR reads, holding one entry per CDR3 protein. This sample has about 320,000 distinct CDR3 sequences; roughly 18% occur once, and the top ten carry 35% to 45%. The data derive from a study of regulatory T cells in long-lasting Graves disease. Study background: Antithyroid drug intake by newly diagnosed Graves' patients had lasted under 3 months.

Germline CDR1 reads MNHNS; CDR2 reads SASEGT. The CDR3 loop spans 17 amino acids. The trim removed 5 bases at V and 3 bases at J, leaving 9 bases unmatched. Noted time point: newly diagnosed GD, antithyroid drugs for less than 3 months. The authors made the TCR library using RNA they extracted from PBMCs. Study conclusions and caveats: More public clonotypes were shared by persistent patients (approximately 3,000) than by new patients (approximately 1,000). The analysis examined peripheral blood only and excluded thyroid tissue. Persistent cases of Graves' showed reduced TCR diversity relative to newly diagnosed patients.

The rearrangement joins TRBV6-1 to TRBJ2-1, with TRBD1 matching 11 bases. The material sequenced was peripheral blood mononuclear cells (PBMCs), taken at new diagnosis, from a patient treated with antithyroid drugs. This TCR was sampled from a female donor with Graves disease. In DNA, the CDR3 is TGTGCCAGCAGTCGCACAGGGGGGACAGGGGGCTACAATGAGCAGTTCTTC. It translates to CASSRTGGTGGYNEQFF.